This T cell receptor (beta chain) was retrieved from a study of vaccination and CD4 T cells after COVID-19. Whole-study context: Convalescent donors: six male, four female; seven Caucasian, two Asian, one multiracial, two Hispanic. General study results and limits: Counts of SARS-CoV-2-reactive clonotypes had a median that went from around 21 to 38, a nonsignificant change.

V lost 5 bases and J lost 4, with 12 bases in between. The CDR3 runs to 14 residues. Germline V lookup: CDR1 SGHAT, CDR2 FQNNGV. About this clonotype itself: Its antigen is currently unknown.

Treatment indicated: 10-day PBMC culture with coronavirus spike peptide pools or control peptides (ViraFEST assay). CD4+ T cells that had been cultured provided DNA sequenced with the Oncomine TCR Beta short-read assay. Genomic DNA from cultured CD4+ T cells was extracted. MiXCR, run by TCRdb on the PCR reads, gives a single entry per CDR3 protein. The profile shows approximately 9,500 distinct CDR3 sequences, 30% of them singletons. The chain carries TRBV11-2 and TRBJ2-1; the D gene is possibly TRBD1 (5 bases). The sample was CD4+ T cells from blood, cultured in vitro, taken after SARS-CoV-2 vaccination. The clonotype was recovered from a human donor who had recovered from COVID-19. The CDR3 sequence: CASSRFDSYNEQFF. DNA for the CDR3: TGTGCCAGCAGCCGTTTTGACAGTTACAATGAGCAGTTCTTC.